A selection of T cell receptor beta chains follows, all from one sample in a study of regulatory T cells in long-lasting Graves disease. TCRdb fed the multiplex PCR reads into MiXCR, producing one record per CDR3 protein. This sample yields hundreds of thousands of distinct CDR3 sequences, of which 13% are seen a single time; over 7.5% belongs to the top ten. These sequences were also reported in another study, on T cells in Graves' hyperthyroidism and ophthalmopathy.

Sequencing used peripheral blood mononuclear cells (PBMCs), obtained at new diagnosis, from a patient treated with antithyroid drugs. These receptors originate from a man between 25 and 39 years old with Graves disease. Each CDR3 is given with its conserved first and last residue. The D gene is left open where the match is weak. Some rows mark clone size as missing; the rest say once, few, many or name a class of expanded clone.

v_call: TRBV20-1
j_call: TRBJ1-1
d_call: NA
clone_size: many
cdr3_aa: CSANQGLDTEAFF
cdr3_nt: TGCAGTGCTAACCAGGGGTTGGACACTGAAGCTTTCTTT

v_call: TRBV6-4
j_call: TRBJ2-7
d_call: TRBD2
clone_size: few
cdr3_aa: CASSDSRGTSGILKEQYF
cdr3_nt: TGTGCCAGCAGTGACAGTAGGGGGACTAGCGGCATTCTAAAGGAGCAGTACTTC

v_call: TRBV12-3/TRBV12-4
j_call: TRBJ2-7
d_call: NA
clone_size: many
cdr3_aa: CASSEYYRSPYEQYF
cdr3_nt: TGTGCCAGCAGTGAGTACTATAGATCACCCTACGAGCAGTACTTC

v_call: TRBV12-3/TRBV12-4
j_call: TRBJ2-1
d_call: NA
clone_size: many
cdr3_aa: CASSVLVVQFF
cdr3_nt: TGTGCCAGCAGTGTACTAGTAGTGCAGTTCTTC

v_call: TRBV5-1
j_call: TRBJ2-1
d_call: NA
clone_size: many
cdr3_aa: CASSPWAGLYNEQFF
cdr3_nt: TGCGCCAGCAGCCCGTGGGCAGGGTTGTACAATGAGCAGTTCTTC

v_call: TRBV2
j_call: TRBJ2-5
d_call: TRBD1
clone_size: many
cdr3_aa: CASSDGQGQETQYF
cdr3_nt: TGTGCCAGCAGTGACGGACAGGGGCAGGAGACCCAGTACTTC

v_call: TRBV19
j_call: TRBJ2-1
d_call: TRBD2
clone_size: NA
cdr3_aa: CASTIISSSGGGDEQFF
cdr3_nt: TGTGCCAGTACCATTATCTCTAGTAGCGGGGGGGGGGATGAGCAGTTCTTC

v_call: TRBV20-1
j_call: TRBJ2-3
d_call: TRBD2
clone_size: few
cdr3_aa: CSARTSGRGDTQYF
cdr3_nt: TGCAGTGCTCGAACTAGCGGGAGGGGGGATACGCAGTATTTT

v_call: TRBV5-1
j_call: TRBJ2-5
d_call: NA
clone_size: NA
cdr3_aa: CASSLKRAGGETQYF
cdr3_nt: TGCGCCAGCAGCTTGAAGAGAGCTGGTGGGGAGACCCAGTACTTC

v_call: TRBV6-2/TRBV6-3
j_call: TRBJ1-5
d_call: NA
clone_size: NA
cdr3_aa: CASQALLNQPQHF
cdr3_nt: TGTGCCAGCCAGGCCTTACTCAATCAGCCCCAGCATTTT

v_call: TRBV10-3
j_call: TRBJ2-2
d_call: TRBD2
clone_size: many
cdr3_aa: CALRSERDLTGELFF
cdr3_nt: TGTGCCCTACGGAGTGAGCGGGATCTGACCGGGGAGCTGTTTTTT

v_call: TRBV12-3/TRBV12-4
j_call: TRBJ2-1
d_call: TRBD2
clone_size: many
cdr3_aa: CASSILPGTSGFSYNEQFF
cdr3_nt: TGTGCCAGCAGCATTCTTCCCGGGACTAGCGGATTCTCCTACAATGAGCAGTTCTTC

v_call: TRBV2
j_call: TRBJ1-4
d_call: NA
clone_size: many
cdr3_aa: CASSEGWGEKLFF
cdr3_nt: TGTGCCAGCAGTGAAGGTTGGGGTGAAAAACTGTTTTTT

v_call: TRBV11-2
j_call: TRBJ2-7
d_call: NA
clone_size: many
cdr3_aa: CASSSRRVPRSYEQYF
cdr3_nt: TGTGCCAGCAGTTCTCGCCGGGTCCCTCGCTCCTACGAGCAGTACTTC

v_call: TRBV4-2
j_call: TRBJ2-3
d_call: NA
clone_size: few
cdr3_aa: CASSQETTGGTDTQYF
cdr3_nt: TGTGCCAGCAGCCAAGAGACTACCGGGGGCACAGATACGCAGTATTTT

v_call: TRBV14
j_call: TRBJ2-3
d_call: NA
clone_size: NA
cdr3_aa: CASSKGKGGRTDTQYF
cdr3_nt: TGTGCCAGCAGCAAAGGGAAAGGGGGGAGGACAGATACGCAGTATTTT

v_call: TRBV30
j_call: TRBJ1-3
d_call: NA
clone_size: few
cdr3_aa: CAWSRGSSGGNTIYF
cdr3_nt: TGTGCCTGGTCCCGAGGTTCTTCGGGAGGAAACACCATATATTTT

v_call: TRBV30
j_call: TRBJ2-3
d_call: TRBD2
clone_size: many
cdr3_aa: CAWSGVGGRDTQYF
cdr3_nt: TGTGCCTGGAGTGGGGTGGGAGGGAGAGATACGCAGTATTTT

v_call: TRBV19
j_call: TRBJ2-7
d_call: TRBD1
clone_size: few
cdr3_aa: CASRTGGGLSYEQYF
cdr3_nt: TGTGCCAGTAGGACAGGGGGGGGCCTTTCCTACGAGCAGTACTTC

v_call: TRBV20-1
j_call: TRBJ2-1
d_call: NA
clone_size: many
cdr3_aa: CSAPFGPIQFF
cdr3_nt: TGCAGTGCGCCCTTCGGCCCTATCCAGTTCTTC

v_call: TRBV27
j_call: TRBJ1-2
d_call: NA
clone_size: many
cdr3_aa: CASSDPTLLSGYTF
cdr3_nt: TGTGCCAGCAGTGATCCAACGCTCCTCTCTGGCTACACCTTC

v_call: TRBV2
j_call: TRBJ2-3
d_call: NA
clone_size: many
cdr3_aa: CASSEALLGTDTQYF
cdr3_nt: TGTGCCAGCAGTGAAGCGCTTCTGGGCACAGATACGCAGTATTTT

v_call: TRBV12-3/TRBV12-4
j_call: TRBJ2-1
d_call: TRBD1
clone_size: many
cdr3_aa: CASSLTGGDDEQFF
cdr3_nt: TGTGCCAGCAGTTTGACAGGGGGTGACGATGAGCAGTTCTTC

v_call: TRBV13
j_call: TRBJ2-7
d_call: TRBD1
clone_size: few
cdr3_aa: CASSPKQGPEQYF
cdr3_nt: TGTGCCAGCAGCCCCAAACAGGGGCCCGAGCAGTACTTC

v_call: TRBV20-1
j_call: TRBJ2-1
d_call: NA
clone_size: few
cdr3_aa: CSATTIGGTNEQFF
cdr3_nt: TGCAGTGCAACGACCATTGGGGGTACGAATGAGCAGTTCTTC

v_call: TRBV12-5
j_call: TRBJ2-7
d_call: TRBD2
clone_size: NA
cdr3_aa: CASGLAKLAGPSHYEQYF
cdr3_nt: TGTGCTAGTGGTTTGGCAAAACTAGCGGGGCCAAGTCACTACGAGCAGTACTTC

v_call: TRBV9
j_call: TRBJ2-3
d_call: NA
clone_size: many
cdr3_aa: CASSVSVRPDTQYF
cdr3_nt: TGTGCCAGCAGCGTCTCGGTCAGACCAGATACGCAGTATTTT

v_call: TRBV18
j_call: TRBJ2-2
d_call: NA
clone_size: NA
cdr3_aa: CASSHRVANTGELFF
cdr3_nt: TGTGCCAGCTCGCACAGGGTCGCGAACACCGGGGAGCTGTTTTTT

v_call: TRBV19
j_call: TRBJ2-1
d_call: TRBD2
clone_size: few
cdr3_aa: CASNLAGSRYNEQFF
cdr3_nt: TGTGCCAGTAACTTAGCGGGATCGCGCTACAATGAGCAGTTCTTC

v_call: TRBV5-1
j_call: TRBJ2-7
d_call: TRBD2
clone_size: many
cdr3_aa: CASSLVLAGGGEQYF
cdr3_nt: TGCGCCAGCAGCTTGGTACTAGCGGGAGGAGGGGAGCAGTACTTC

v_call: TRBV10-2
j_call: TRBJ2-1
d_call: NA
clone_size: few
cdr3_aa: CASSELGDWTHNEQFF
cdr3_nt: TGCGCCAGCAGTGAGCTAGGGGACTGGACACACAATGAGCAGTTCTTC

v_call: TRBV18
j_call: TRBJ2-1
d_call: NA
clone_size: many
cdr3_aa: CASSPLGASNEQFF
cdr3_nt: TGTGCCAGCTCACCACTGGGGGCTTCCAATGAGCAGTTCTTC

v_call: TRBV4-1
j_call: TRBJ1-4
d_call: NA
clone_size: few
cdr3_aa: CASSPPTTNEKLFF
cdr3_nt: TGCGCCAGCAGCCCCCCAACGACTAATGAAAAACTGTTTTTT

v_call: TRBV27
j_call: TRBJ1-2
d_call: NA
clone_size: many
cdr3_aa: CASSGSYGYTF
cdr3_nt: TGTGCCAGCTCGGGGAGCTATGGCTACACCTTC

v_call: TRBV12-3/TRBV12-4
j_call: TRBJ1-2
d_call: TRBD1
clone_size: many
cdr3_aa: CASSTSGQGFYGYTF
cdr3_nt: TGTGCCAGCAGTACCTCGGGACAGGGTTTTTATGGCTACACCTTC

v_call: TRBV29-1
j_call: TRBJ2-3
d_call: TRBD1
clone_size: many
cdr3_aa: CSVKGADTQYF
cdr3_nt: TGCAGCGTAAAGGGGGCGGATACGCAGTATTTT

v_call: TRBV24-1
j_call: TRBJ1-4
d_call: TRBD1
clone_size: many
cdr3_aa: CATSEVDRVYEKLFF
cdr3_nt: TGTGCCACCAGTGAGGTCGACAGGGTCTATGAAAAACTGTTTTTT

v_call: TRBV24-1
j_call: TRBJ2-3
d_call: NA
clone_size: many
cdr3_aa: CATSDSQGGRSTDTQYF
cdr3_nt: TGTGCCACCAGTGATTCCCAAGGGGGGAGAAGCACAGATACGCAGTATTTT

v_call: TRBV12-3/TRBV12-4
j_call: TRBJ2-3
d_call: TRBD1
clone_size: many
cdr3_aa: CASSTLRDRGADTQYF
cdr3_nt: TGTGCCAGCAGTACTCTCCGGGACAGGGGGGCAGATACGCAGTATTTT

v_call: TRBV11-1
j_call: TRBJ2-1
d_call: NA
clone_size: many
cdr3_aa: CASSKGGEWDNNEQFF
cdr3_nt: TGTGCCAGCAGCAAAGGGGGAGAGTGGGATAACAATGAGCAGTTCTTC

v_call: TRBV6-1
j_call: TRBJ1-5
d_call: NA
clone_size: many
cdr3_aa: CASSVQGWNQPQHF
cdr3_nt: TGTGCCAGCAGTGTTCAGGGATGGAATCAGCCCCAGCATTTT

v_call: TRBV3-1
j_call: TRBJ2-1
d_call: TRBD2
clone_size: few
cdr3_aa: CASSQPSRRRGASGRSNEQFF
cdr3_nt: TGTGCCAGCAGCCAACCCTCAAGACGAAGAGGAGCTAGCGGGAGGAGCAATGAGCAGTTCTTC

v_call: TRBV12-3/TRBV12-4
j_call: TRBJ2-5
d_call: NA
clone_size: many
cdr3_aa: CASSLSGSWETQYF
cdr3_nt: TGTGCCAGCAGTTTAAGTGGGTCGTGGGAGACCCAGTACTTC

v_call: TRBV27
j_call: TRBJ1-2
d_call: NA
clone_size: many
cdr3_aa: CASSLRGGNYGYTF
cdr3_nt: TGTGCCAGCAGTTTAAGAGGCGGCAACTATGGCTACACCTTC

v_call: TRBV3-1
j_call: TRBJ1-1
d_call: NA
clone_size: many
cdr3_aa: CASSQGWTGTEAFF
cdr3_nt: TGTGCCAGCAGCCAAGGCTGGACGGGCACTGAAGCTTTCTTT

v_call: TRBV6-5
j_call: TRBJ2-5
d_call: NA
clone_size: NA
cdr3_aa: CASSAGWGVEETQYF
cdr3_nt: TGTGCCAGCAGCGCAGGGTGGGGAGTAGAAGAGACCCAGTACTTC

v_call: TRBV20-1
j_call: TRBJ2-5
d_call: TRBD1
clone_size: many
cdr3_aa: CSARARDRGYEETQYF
cdr3_nt: TGCAGTGCTAGAGCTAGGGACAGAGGATATGAAGAGACCCAGTACTTC

v_call: TRBV18
j_call: TRBJ1-1
d_call: TRBD1
clone_size: many
cdr3_aa: CASSPTGDTEAFF
cdr3_nt: TGTGCCAGCTCACCTACAGGGGACACTGAAGCTTTCTTT

v_call: TRBV3-1
j_call: TRBJ2-3
d_call: NA
clone_size: few
cdr3_aa: CASSQEYSSTDTQYF
cdr3_nt: TGTGCCAGCAGCCAAGAATACTCTAGCACAGATACGCAGTATTTT

v_call: TRBV20-1
j_call: TRBJ2-3
d_call: NA
clone_size: few
cdr3_aa: CSARAPSGPKQGTQYF
cdr3_nt: TGCAGTGCTAGAGCCCCCTCGGGCCCGAAACAGGGTACGCAGTATTTT

v_call: TRBV7-2
j_call: TRBJ2-7
d_call: TRBD1
clone_size: many
cdr3_aa: CASSPTGLGEQYF
cdr3_nt: TGTGCCAGCAGCCCGACAGGGTTGGGAGAGCAGTACTTC

v_call: TRBV29-1
j_call: TRBJ2-2
d_call: NA
clone_size: NA
cdr3_aa: CSPSPPDFWGSNTGELFF
cdr3_nt: TGCAGCCCCTCCCCTCCTGATTTTTGGGGCTCGAACACCGGGGAGCTGTTTTTT

v_call: TRBV12-3/TRBV12-4
j_call: TRBJ2-5
d_call: NA
clone_size: few
cdr3_aa: CASSVDNQETQYF
cdr3_nt: TGTGCCAGCAGCGTCGACAACCAAGAGACCCAGTACTTC

v_call: TRBV20-1
j_call: TRBJ2-1
d_call: NA
clone_size: NA
cdr3_aa: CSARVSGASSYNEQFF
cdr3_nt: TGCAGTGCTAGAGTTTCAGGTGCTAGCTCCTACAATGAGCAGTTCTTC

v_call: TRBV29-1
j_call: TRBJ1-2
d_call: NA
clone_size: many
cdr3_aa: CSVVRADGYTF
cdr3_nt: TGCAGCGTCGTTAGGGCTGATGGCTACACCTTC

v_call: TRBV5-1
j_call: TRBJ2-5
d_call: NA
clone_size: few
cdr3_aa: CASSPGTLGETQYF
cdr3_nt: TGCGCCAGCAGCCCCGGGACCCTGGGGGAGACCCAGTACTTC

v_call: TRBV18
j_call: TRBJ1-2
d_call: NA
clone_size: NA
cdr3_aa: CASSPKQNGCTF
cdr3_nt: TGTGCCAGCTCACCAAAACAGAATGGCTGCACCTTC

v_call: TRBV6-1
j_call: TRBJ2-7
d_call: NA
clone_size: many
cdr3_aa: CASGRYEQYF
cdr3_nt: TGTGCCAGCGGGAGGTACGAGCAGTACTTC